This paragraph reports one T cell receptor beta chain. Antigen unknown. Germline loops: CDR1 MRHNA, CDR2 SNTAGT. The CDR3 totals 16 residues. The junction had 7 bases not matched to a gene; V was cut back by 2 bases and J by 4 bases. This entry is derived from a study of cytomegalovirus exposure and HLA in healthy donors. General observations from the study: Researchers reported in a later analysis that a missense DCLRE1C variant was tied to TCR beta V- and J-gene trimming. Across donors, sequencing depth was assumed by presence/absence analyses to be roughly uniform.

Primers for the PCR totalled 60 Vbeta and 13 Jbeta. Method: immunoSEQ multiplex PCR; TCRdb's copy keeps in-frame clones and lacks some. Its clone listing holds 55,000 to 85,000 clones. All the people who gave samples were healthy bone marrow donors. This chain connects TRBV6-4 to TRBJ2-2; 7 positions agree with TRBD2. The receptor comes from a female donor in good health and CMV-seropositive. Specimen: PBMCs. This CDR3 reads CASSDVGGDGTGELFF. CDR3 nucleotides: TGTGCCAGCAGTGACGTTGGGGGGGACGGCACCGGGGAGCTGTTTTTT.